These 30 T cell receptor beta chains were all obtained from the same sample, sequenced in a study of shared clonotypes between healthy human individuals. Repertoires were generated with immunoSEQ multiplex PCR, while TCRdb's copy carries only in-frame clones and drops some. The data contain approximately 2.5 million clones, approximately 94% of them singletons. Input material: naive CD4+ T cells sorted from blood. The subset: CD45RA+ positively selected. Receptors were obtained from a man aged 18 to 35 in good health.

The chain is built from TRBV19 and TRBJ1-4; TRBD1 matches 7 bases. The CDR3 covers 15 residues. Germline V gene lookup returns CDR1 LNHDA and CDR2 SQIVND (reference sequence). Trimming cost V 4 bases and J 5 bases; bases outside gene matches: 7. The CDR3 DNA reads as TGTGCCAGTAGTAGAGAGGGGGCGAGAAATGAAAAACTGTTTTTT. Amino acids: CASSREGARNEKLFF.

Concerning this clone itself: This sample includes further DNA sequences coding for the same CDR3. The chain combines TRBV5-4 with TRBJ2-2; unclear D gene. The CDR3 has 12 residues. Looked up from germline, CDR1 is SGHNT and CDR2 is YYREEE (reference sequence). V shed 2 bases and J shed 6 bases, with 5 bases lying between them. The CDR3 DNA sequence: TGTGCCAGCAGCTTAATCTCCGGGGAGCTGTTTTTT. This encodes CASSLISGELFF.

This chain connects TRBV6-1 to TRBJ1-1; weak D call: TRBD1 (5 bases). Germline lookup yields CDR1 MNHNS and CDR2 SASEGT. Trimming removed 10 bases at V and 0 bases at J, with 18 bases between. This CDR3 contains 15 residues. CDR3 region: CAISAGTHMNTEAFF. In nucleotides, the CDR3 is TGTGCCATCAGCGCCGGGACGCACATGAACACTGAAGCTTTCTTT.

Details on this clone: Other DNA variants within this sample encode the same CDR3. The rearrangement uses TRBV7-9 and TRBJ1-6, with TRBD1 matching over 7 bases. This CDR3 has 14 amino acids. Per germline, CDR1 SEHNR and CDR2 FQNEAQ (reference sequence). With V trimmed by 5 bases and J by 4 bases, 2 bases remained unmatched. CDR3 coding DNA: TGTGCCAGCAGCCTGACAGGGTATAATTCACCCCTCCACTTT. Amino acids: CASSLTGYNSPLHF.

The J gene is TRBJ1-6, the V gene TRBV7-3; no clear D gene. V was cut by 4 bases and J by 9 bases, with 16 bases left in between. Germline V gene sequence: CDR1 SGHTA, CDR2 FQGTGA. CDR3 size: 15 residues. This chain's CDR3 is CASSSIGGFSSPLHF. The CDR3, as DNA: TGTGCCAGCAGCTCCATAGGAGGGTTCAGTTCACCCCTCCACTTT.

The chain joins TRBV10-3 to TRBJ2-3; D remains unclear. This CDR3 is 15 amino acids long. The germline V gene has CDR1 ENHRY and CDR2 SYGVKD. V was cut by 2 bases and J by 3 bases, with 12 bases left in between. Here the CDR3 reads CAISEGHPGTDTQYF. The CDR3 DNA reads TGTGCCATCAGTGAGGGGCACCCTGGGACAGATACGCAGTATTTT.

This chain joins TRBV6-5 and TRBJ1-2; D is perhaps TRBD1 (5 bases). CDR3 length: 13 amino acids. Between the trimmed V and J ends, which lost 0 bases and 6 bases, there was a span of 8 bases. Germline V lookup: CDR1 MNHEY, CDR2 SVGAGI. CDR3 residues: CASSYSSRDGYTF. DNA of the CDR3: TGTGCCAGCAGTTACTCGAGCAGGGATGGCTACACCTTC.

This clone was observed a single time. The V and J genes are TRBV2 and TRBJ2-1; the match to TRBD1 covers 9 bases. Losses at the gene ends were 7 bases for V and 4 bases for J; bases not matched to a gene: 14. Germline V gives CDR1 SNHLY, CDR2 FYNNEI. The CDR3 length is 17 residues. CDR3 sequence: CASTRDRDLSGYNEQFF. In nucleotides, the CDR3 is TGTGCCAGCACTAGGGACAGGGACCTAAGCGGGTACAATGAGCAGTTCTTC.

The gene calls are TRBV11-1 and TRBJ2-1; TRBD1 aligns across 8 bases. Germline V CDR1 and CDR2: SGHAT, FQDESV (reference sequence). The V and J ends lost 5 bases and 7 bases, in that order; junction bases with no gene match: 7. This CDR3 comprises 14 residues. CDR3 nucleotide sequence: TGTGCCAGCAGCCCCGGACAGGGCTTTAATGAGCAGTTCTTC. Its protein product is CASSPGQGFNEQFF.

The CDR3 DNA reads as TGTGCCAGCAGTTCAACGGGCCTGGTAGGCGGCGAGCAGTACTTC. Translating it yields CASSSTGLVGGEQYF. The chain uses TRBV28 and TRBJ2-7; D call uncertain. This CDR3 is 15 amino acids long. The germline V gene encodes CDR1 MDHEN and CDR2 SYDVKM. V lost 4 bases and J lost 6, with 19 bases in between.

This clone has a single count. The rearrangement links TRBV7-2 to TRBJ2-5; 7 bases agree with TRBD2. Germline values: CDR1 SGHTA, CDR2 FQGNSA. Trimming cost V 5 bases and J 6 bases; bases outside gene matches: 12. The CDR3 has 15 amino acids. CDR3 in DNA: TGTGCCAGCAGCGTCAGGACTAGAGGAGCAAAGACCCAGTACTTC. Its translation is CASSVRTRGAKTQYF.

The V call is TRBV29-1, the J call TRBJ1-1; D is possibly TRBD1 (6 bases). The CDR3 is 14 amino acids. The V end lost 4 bases, the J end lost 0 bases, and 12 bases lay between the germline ends. Germline CDR1 is SQVTM and CDR2 is ANQGSEA. The CDR3 nucleotides are TGCAGCGTTGCCCGGGACATCATGAACACTGAAGCTTTCTTT. Translated, it gives CSVARDIMNTEAFF.

The chain links TRBV27 to TRBJ2-7, with 12 bases matching TRBD2. This CDR3 spans 16 amino acids. CDR1 and CDR2 (germline): MNHEY, SMNVEV (reference sequence). The trim removed 3 bases at V and 1 base at J, leaving 4 bases unmatched. The CDR3 here is CASSLRLAGESYEQYF. In DNA, the CDR3 is TGTGCCAGCAGTTTGAGACTAGCGGGAGAGTCCTACGAGCAGTACTTC.

V gene TRBV6-5 combines with J gene TRBJ2-5, with 13 bases lining up with TRBD2. TRBJ2-7 matches the DNA end more closely, so the J call is doubtful. The germline V gene encodes CDR1 MNHEY and CDR2 SVGAGI. The CDR3 runs to 15 residues. CDR3 residues: CASSTGTSGTYEQYF. CDR3 DNA sequence: TGTGCCAGCAGTACTGGGACTAGCGGGACCTACGAGCAGTACTTC.

The rearrangement joins TRBV7-9 to TRBJ1-1; D gene unclear. Germline V CDR1 and CDR2: SEHNR, FQNEAQ (reference sequence). The CDR3 sequence is 15 residues long. Trimming stripped 3 bases from V and 4 bases from J, with 15 bases between. CDR3 region: CASSFDLSLTTEAFF. CDR3 in DNA: TGTGCCAGCAGCTTCGACCTGAGTTTGACCACTGAAGCTTTCTTT.

The rearrangement uses TRBV27 and TRBJ1-1; D is ambiguous. Per germline, CDR1 MNHEY and CDR2 SMNVEV (reference sequence). The CDR3 covers 12 residues. The V end lost 6 bases, the J end lost 9 bases, and 14 bases lay between the germline ends. The CDR3 loop is CASRIPPQKAFF. The CDR3 nucleotides are TGTGCCAGCAGAATCCCACCACAAAAAGCTTTCTTT.

CDR3 region: CASSISTGEGSVYGYTF. CDR3 DNA: TGTGCCAGTAGTATTTCTACTGGGGAGGGAAGTGTCTATGGCTACACCTTC. The chain carries TRBV19 and TRBJ1-2; D gene uncertain. The CDR3 spans 17 residues. The V gene lost 3 bases and the J gene lost 4 bases, with 21 bases spanning the gap. Per germline, CDR1 LNHDA and CDR2 SQIVND (reference sequence).

This chain joins TRBV11-2 and TRBJ2-7; the match to TRBD1 covers 7 bases. Per germline, CDR1 SGHAT and CDR2 FQNNGV. The CDR3 has 15 amino acids. With 1 base clipped from V and 2 bases from J, the junction kept 5 bases outside the gene matches. This chain's CDR3 is CASSLVGGQAYEQYF. Here the CDR3 DNA reads TGTGCCAGCAGCTTAGTGGGCGGACAGGCCTACGAGCAGTACTTC.

The CDR3 protein is CASSLGGTNNYGYTF. In DNA, the CDR3 is TGTGCCAGCAGTTTGGGGGGCACCAATAACTATGGCTACACCTTC. The rearrangement joins TRBV27 to TRBJ1-2; TRBD1 might be the D (6 bases). CDR1 and CDR2 from the germline V gene are MNHEY and SMNVEV (reference sequence). V lost 3 bases to trimming and J lost 1 base, with 12 bases between them. CDR3 size: 15 residues.

CDR3 sequence reads: CASSLMVAGGKTQYF. The CDR3 DNA is TGTGCCAGCAGCTTGATGGTGGCAGGCGGAAAGACCCAGTACTTC. The chain joins TRBV5-5 to TRBJ2-5; D gene ambiguous. Germline V gives CDR1 SGHKS, CDR2 YYEKEE (reference sequence). Between the trimmed V and J ends, which lost 1 base and 6 bases, there was a span of 16 bases. This CDR3 spans 15 amino acids.

The rearrangement joins TRBV6-1 to TRBJ1-6; 7 bases align to TRBD1. CDR1 is MNHNS, CDR2 SASEGT, per germline. The CDR3 runs 14 residues. V lost 7 bases to trimming and J lost 9 bases; unmatched junction nucleotides: 9. CDR3 coding DNA: TGTGCCAGCAAAGAAACAGGGGACGGTTCACCCCTCCACTTT. Amino acid sequence: CASKETGDGSPLHF.

V usage is TRBV19 and J usage is TRBJ2-1; D is perhaps TRBD1 or TRBD2 (6 bases each). The CDR3 runs 14 residues. Trimming cost V 3 bases and J 9 bases, with 15 bases left between them. The V gene's germline CDR1 is LNHDA and CDR2 SQIVND (reference sequence). Here the CDR3 reads CASSISRGGSEQFF. CDR3 sequence (DNA): TGTGCCAGTAGTATTTCTAGAGGGGGGAGTGAGCAGTTCTTC.

This chain connects TRBV9 to TRBJ2-1, with a tentative D call TRBD2 (5 bases). Deletions cut 2 bases from V and 15 bases from J, with 18 bases between. Germline lookup yields CDR1 SGDLS and CDR2 YYNGEE. The CDR3 is 13 amino acids. CDR3 coding DNA: TGTGCCAGCAGCGTCCCCTACGAGCAAGAGGGGTTCTTC. It specifies CASSVPYEQEGFF.

The chain recombines TRBV27 with TRBJ2-7, with TRBD1 matching 8 bases. The CDR3 sequence is 13 residues long. Trimming removed 8 bases from V and 3 bases from J; junction bases left unmatched: 6. Germline assignment: CDR1 MNHEY and CDR2 SMNVEV (reference sequence). In DNA form, the CDR3 reads TGTGCCAGCCAGGGGGCGAAACTCTACGAGCAGTACTTC. This sequence encodes CASQGAKLYEQYF.

A note on this clone: At the DNA level, this CDR3 is encoded by other sequences in the same sample as well. The chain employs TRBV18 and TRBJ2-7, with D possibly TRBD1 on 6 matching bases. Germline loops: CDR1 KGHSH, CDR2 LQKENI. The CDR3 runs 14 residues. V lost 3 bases, J lost 2 bases, and 11 bases lay in between. The CDR3 reads CASSPRDTAYEQYF. In DNA form, the CDR3 reads TGTGCCAGCTCACCCCGGGACACGGCCTACGAGCAGTACTTC.

V usage is TRBV6-6 and J usage is TRBJ2-1, with D hard to call. The V end was cut by 2 bases, the J end by 9 bases, with 5 bases between. The germline gives CDR1 MNHNY, CDR2 SVGAGI (reference sequence). The CDR3 totals 11 residues. CDR3 residues: CASSYGREQFF. The CDR3 region has the DNA TGTGCCAGCAGTTACGGTCGTGAGCAGTTCTTC.

This clone was seen once. Additional DNA sequences in this sample encode the identical CDR3. V usage is TRBV6-6 and J usage is TRBJ2-7; D not certain. V was cut by 2 bases and J by 0 bases, with 8 bases left in between. The germline CDR1 and CDR2 sequences are MNHNY and SVGAGI (reference sequence). This CDR3 comprises 14 residues. The CDR3 sequence: CASSYGGISYEQYF. The DNA of the CDR3 is TGTGCCAGCAGTTACGGTGGGATCTCCTACGAGCAGTACTTC.

The J gene is TRBJ2-5, the V gene TRBV2; 9 bases match TRBD2. The germline V gene encodes CDR1 SNHLY and CDR2 FYNNEI. V shed 7 bases, J shed 5 bases, and the junction held 5 bases outside the gene matches. The CDR3 totals 13 residues. The CDR3 nucleotides are TGTGCCAGCAATGGCGGGAGGGCTGAGACCCAGTACTTC. Its protein is CASNGGRAETQYF.

This clone was detected only once. V and J are TRBV2 and TRBJ2-5; 12 bases agree with TRBD2. Trimming at V came to 6 bases and at J to 1 base, leaving 6 bases not matched to a gene. Germline CDR1 SNHLY, CDR2 FYNNEI. The CDR3 runs 16 residues. CDR3 sequence (DNA): TGTGCCAGCAGAAATGGACTAGCGGGGACCCAAGAGACCCAGTACTTC. Translating it yields CASRNGLAGTQETQYF.

The chain has TRBV6-5 and TRBJ2-7, with 10 bases that match TRBD2. V lost 7 bases to trimming and J lost 2 bases; unmatched junction nucleotides: 8. The CDR3 covers 15 residues. Germline V gene data show CDR1 as MNHEY and CDR2 as SVGAGI. In DNA form, the CDR3 reads TGTGCCAGCACTCAATCTAGCGGGAGAACCTACGAGCAGTACTTC. It encodes CASTQSSGRTYEQYF.